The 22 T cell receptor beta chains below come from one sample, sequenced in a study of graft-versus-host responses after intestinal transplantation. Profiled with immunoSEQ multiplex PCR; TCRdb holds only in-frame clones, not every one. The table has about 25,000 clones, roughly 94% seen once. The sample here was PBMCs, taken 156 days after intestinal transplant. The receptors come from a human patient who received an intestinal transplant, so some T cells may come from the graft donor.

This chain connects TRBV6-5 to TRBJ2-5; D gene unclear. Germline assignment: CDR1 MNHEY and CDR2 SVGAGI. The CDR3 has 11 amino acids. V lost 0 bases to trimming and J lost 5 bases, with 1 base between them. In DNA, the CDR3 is TGTGCCAGCAGTTACTCCGAGACCCAGTACTTC. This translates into CASSYSETQYF.

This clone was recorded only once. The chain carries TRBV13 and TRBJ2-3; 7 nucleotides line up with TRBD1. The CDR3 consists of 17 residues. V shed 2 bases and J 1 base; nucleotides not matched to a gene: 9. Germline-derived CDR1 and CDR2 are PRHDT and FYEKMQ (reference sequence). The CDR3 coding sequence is TGTGCCAGCAGCTTAAACAGGGGTGAAGGGGGCACAGATACGCAGTATTTT. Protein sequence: CASSLNRGEGGTDTQYF.

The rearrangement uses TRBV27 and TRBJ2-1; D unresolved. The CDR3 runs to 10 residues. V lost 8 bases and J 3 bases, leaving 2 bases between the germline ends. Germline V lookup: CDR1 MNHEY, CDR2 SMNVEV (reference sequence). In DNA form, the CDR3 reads TGTGCCAGCGGCTACAATGAGCAGTTCTTC. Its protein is CASGYNEQFF.

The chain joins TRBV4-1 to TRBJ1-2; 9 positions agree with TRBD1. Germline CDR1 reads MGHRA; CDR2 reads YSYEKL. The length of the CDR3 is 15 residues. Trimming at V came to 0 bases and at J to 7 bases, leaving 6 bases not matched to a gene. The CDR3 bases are TGCGCCAGCAGCCAAGAGCGACAGGGGGAGCGTGGCTACACCTTC. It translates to CASSQERQGERGYTF.

The CDR3 DNA reads as TGCGCCAGCAGCCTGGATCGGACAGGGAATAATTCACCCCTCCACTTT. Translation gives CASSLDRTGNNSPLHF. This chain joins TRBV5-1 and TRBJ1-6; 8 bases fit TRBD1. CDR3 size: 16 residues. The ends lost 4 bases at V and 5 bases at J; junction bases unmatched: 8. Germline V gives CDR1 SGHRS, CDR2 YFSETQ.

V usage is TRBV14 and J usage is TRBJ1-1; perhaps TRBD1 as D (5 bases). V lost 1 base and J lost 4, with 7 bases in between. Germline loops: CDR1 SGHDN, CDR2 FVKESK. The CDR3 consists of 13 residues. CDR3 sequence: CASSQVGGTEAFF. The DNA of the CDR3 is TGTGCCAGCAGCCAAGTGGGGGGCACTGAAGCTTTCTTT.

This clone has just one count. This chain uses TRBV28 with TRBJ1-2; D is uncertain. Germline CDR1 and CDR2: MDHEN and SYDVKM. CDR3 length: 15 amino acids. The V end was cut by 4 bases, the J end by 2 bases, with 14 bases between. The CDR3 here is CASSWLGTVNYGYTF. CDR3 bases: TGTGCCAGCAGTTGGTTGGGAACTGTGAACTATGGCTACACCTTC.

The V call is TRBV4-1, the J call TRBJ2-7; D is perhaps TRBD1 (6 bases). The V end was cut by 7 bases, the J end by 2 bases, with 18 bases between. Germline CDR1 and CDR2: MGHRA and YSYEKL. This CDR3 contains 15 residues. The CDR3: CASNLMVQGTYEQYF. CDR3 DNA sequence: TGCGCCAGCAACCTGATGGTCCAGGGGACCTACGAGCAGTACTTC.

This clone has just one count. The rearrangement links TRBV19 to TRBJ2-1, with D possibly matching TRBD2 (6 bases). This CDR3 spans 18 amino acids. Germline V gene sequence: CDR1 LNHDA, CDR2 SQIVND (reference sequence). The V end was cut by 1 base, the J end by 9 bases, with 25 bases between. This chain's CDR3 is CASSIALARVPTRGEQFF. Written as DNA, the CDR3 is TGTGCCAGTAGTATAGCCCTAGCGCGAGTACCCACTCGGGGTGAGCAGTTCTTC.

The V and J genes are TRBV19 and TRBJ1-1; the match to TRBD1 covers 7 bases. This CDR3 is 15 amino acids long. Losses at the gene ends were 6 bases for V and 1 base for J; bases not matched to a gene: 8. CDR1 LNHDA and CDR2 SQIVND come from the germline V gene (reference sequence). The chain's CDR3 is CASSISYRGNTEAFF. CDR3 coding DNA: TGTGCCAGTAGCATTAGCTACAGGGGGAACACTGAAGCTTTCTTT. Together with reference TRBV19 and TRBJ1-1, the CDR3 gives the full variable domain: DGGITQSPKYLFRKEGQNVTLSCEQNLNHDAMYWYRQDPGQGLRLIYYSQIVNDFQKGDIAEGYSVSREKKESFPLTVTSAQKNPTAFYLCASSISYRGNTEAFFGQGTRLTVV.

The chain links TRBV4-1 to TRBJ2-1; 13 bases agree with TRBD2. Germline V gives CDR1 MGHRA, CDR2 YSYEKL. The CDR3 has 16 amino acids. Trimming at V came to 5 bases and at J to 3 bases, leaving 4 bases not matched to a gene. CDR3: CASSFGLAGVYNEQFF. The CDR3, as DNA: TGCGCCAGCAGCTTCGGACTAGCGGGGGTCTACAATGAGCAGTTCTTC.

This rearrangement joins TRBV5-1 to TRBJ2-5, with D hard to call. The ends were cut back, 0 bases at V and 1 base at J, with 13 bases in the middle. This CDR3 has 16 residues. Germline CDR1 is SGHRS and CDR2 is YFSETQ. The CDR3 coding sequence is TGCGCCAGCAGCTTGGCCGGTGTGGCATCCCAAGAGACCCAGTACTTC. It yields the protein CASSLAGVASQETQYF.

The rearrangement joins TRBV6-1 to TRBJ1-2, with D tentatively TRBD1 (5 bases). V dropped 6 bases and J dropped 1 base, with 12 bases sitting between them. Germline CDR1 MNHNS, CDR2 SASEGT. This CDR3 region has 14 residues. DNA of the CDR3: TGTGCCAGCAGCGAGACAGTGATTAACTATGGCTACACCTTC. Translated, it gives CASSETVINYGYTF.

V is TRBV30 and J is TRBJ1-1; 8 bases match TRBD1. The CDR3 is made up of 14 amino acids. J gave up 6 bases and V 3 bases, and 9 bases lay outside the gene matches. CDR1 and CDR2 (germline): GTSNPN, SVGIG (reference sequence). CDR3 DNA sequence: TGTGCCTGGAGGGACAGGGTCTCGTGGGCTGAAGCTTTCTTT. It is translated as CAWRDRVSWAEAFF.

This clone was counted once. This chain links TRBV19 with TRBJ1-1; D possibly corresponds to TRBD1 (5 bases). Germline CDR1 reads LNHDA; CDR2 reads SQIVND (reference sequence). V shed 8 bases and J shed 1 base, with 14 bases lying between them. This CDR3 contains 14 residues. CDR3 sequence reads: CASAAGGWNTEAFF. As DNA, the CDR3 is TGTGCCAGTGCAGCCGGGGGATGGAACACTGAAGCTTTCTTT.

The CDR3 bases are TGTGCCAGCAGCAAAACCCCCGGGACGGTCTCCTACGAGCAGTACTTC. It codes for CASSKTPGTVSYEQYF. This chain uses TRBV11-3 with TRBJ2-7; TRBD1 or TRBD2 may be the D gene (5 bases each). Germline V gene data show CDR1 as SGHNT and CDR2 as YENEEA. Trimming pared 5 bases from V and 0 bases from J, leaving 17 bases between. The CDR3 runs 16 residues.

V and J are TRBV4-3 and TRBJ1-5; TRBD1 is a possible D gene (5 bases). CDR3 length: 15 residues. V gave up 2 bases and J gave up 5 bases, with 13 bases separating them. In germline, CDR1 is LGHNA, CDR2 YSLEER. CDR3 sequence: CASSQSPAGDQPQHF. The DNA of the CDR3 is TGCGCCAGCAGCCAATCCCCGGCGGGGGATCAGCCCCAGCATTTT.

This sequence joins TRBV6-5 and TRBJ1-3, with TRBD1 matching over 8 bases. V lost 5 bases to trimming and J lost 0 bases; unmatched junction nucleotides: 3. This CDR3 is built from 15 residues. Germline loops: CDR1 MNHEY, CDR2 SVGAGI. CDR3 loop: CASSLGQASGNTIYF. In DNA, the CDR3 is TGTGCCAGCAGTCTGGGACAGGCCTCTGGAAACACCATATATTTT.

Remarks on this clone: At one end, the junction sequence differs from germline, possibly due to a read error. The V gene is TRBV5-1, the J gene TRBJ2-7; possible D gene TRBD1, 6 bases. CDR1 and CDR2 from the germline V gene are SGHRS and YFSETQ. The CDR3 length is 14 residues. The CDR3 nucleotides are TGTGCCAGCAGCACCGGTACAGGGATATTCGAGCAGTACTTC. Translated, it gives CASSTGTGIFEQYF.

Here the CDR3 reads CASSPYGADDYGYTF. Written as DNA, the CDR3 is TGTGCCAGCAGTCCGTATGGTGCCGACGACTATGGCTACACCTTC. The rearrangement joins TRBV27 to TRBJ1-2; D is ambiguous. Germline CDR1 is MNHEY and CDR2 is SMNVEV (reference sequence). Trimming took 5 bases from V and 3 from J, leaving 16 bases between them. The CDR3 consists of 15 residues.

CDR3 coding DNA: TGCGCCAGCAGCCCCGTTTTTTCTTACTACTCTGGAAACACCATATATTTT. Translating it yields CASSPVFSYYSGNTIYF. The chain has TRBV4-3 and TRBJ1-3; D call uncertain. V was cut by 4 bases and J by 0 bases, with 16 bases left in between. The length of the CDR3 is 17 residues. Germline V gene lookup returns CDR1 LGHNA and CDR2 YSLEER.

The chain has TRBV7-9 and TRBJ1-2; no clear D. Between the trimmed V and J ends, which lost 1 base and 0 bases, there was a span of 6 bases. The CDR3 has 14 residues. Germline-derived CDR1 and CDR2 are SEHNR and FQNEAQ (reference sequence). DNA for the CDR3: TGTGCCAGCAGCTTAGTAGCAGCTAACTATGGCTACACCTTC. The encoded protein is CASSLVAANYGYTF.